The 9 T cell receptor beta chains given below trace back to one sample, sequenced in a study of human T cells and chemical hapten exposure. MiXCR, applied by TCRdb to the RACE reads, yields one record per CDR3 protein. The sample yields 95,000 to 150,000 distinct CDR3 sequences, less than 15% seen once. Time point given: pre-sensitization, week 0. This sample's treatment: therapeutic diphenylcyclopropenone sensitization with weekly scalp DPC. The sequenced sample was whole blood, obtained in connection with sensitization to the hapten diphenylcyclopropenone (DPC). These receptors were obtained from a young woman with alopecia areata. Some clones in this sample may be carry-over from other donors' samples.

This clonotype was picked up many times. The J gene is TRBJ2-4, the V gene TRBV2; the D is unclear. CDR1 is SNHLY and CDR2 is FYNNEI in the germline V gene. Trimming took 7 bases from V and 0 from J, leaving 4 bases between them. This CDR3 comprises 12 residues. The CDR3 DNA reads TGTGCCAGCAACAGAGCCAAAAACATTCAGTACTTC. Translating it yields CASNRAKNIQYF.

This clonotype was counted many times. CDR3 DNA sequence: TGCGCCAGCAGCCAAGCGACTAGCGGGGCAGATACGCAGTATTTT. Translated, it gives CASSQATSGADTQYF. V usage is TRBV4-3 and J usage is TRBJ2-3, with 11 bases matching TRBD2. CDR1 LGHNA and CDR2 YSLEER come from the germline V gene. The CDR3 is 15 amino acids. The J segment lost 4 bases and the V segment lost 1 base, leaving 1 base of the junction unmatched.

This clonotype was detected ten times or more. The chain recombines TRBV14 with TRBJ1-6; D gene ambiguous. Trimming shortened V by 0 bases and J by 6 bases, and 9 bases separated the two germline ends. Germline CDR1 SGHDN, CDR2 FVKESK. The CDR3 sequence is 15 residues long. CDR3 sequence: CASSQDGLTNSPLHF. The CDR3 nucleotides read TGTGCCAGCAGCCAAGACGGACTAACTAATTCACCCCTCCACTTT.

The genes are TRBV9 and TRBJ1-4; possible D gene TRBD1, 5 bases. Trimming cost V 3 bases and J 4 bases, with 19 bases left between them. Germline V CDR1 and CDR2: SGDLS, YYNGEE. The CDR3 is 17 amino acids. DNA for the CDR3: TGTGCCAGCAGCGCGGCACCGACCGGGAGGGGTAATGAAAAACTGTTTTTT. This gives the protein CASSAAPTGRGNEKLFF.

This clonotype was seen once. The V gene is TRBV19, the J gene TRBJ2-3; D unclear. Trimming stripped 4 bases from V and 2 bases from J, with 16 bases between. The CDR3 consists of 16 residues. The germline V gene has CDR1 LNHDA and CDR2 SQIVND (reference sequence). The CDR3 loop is CASSSYGGTLTDTQYF. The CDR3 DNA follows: TGTGCCAGTAGTAGTTATGGCGGAACCCTCACAGATACGCAGTATTTT.

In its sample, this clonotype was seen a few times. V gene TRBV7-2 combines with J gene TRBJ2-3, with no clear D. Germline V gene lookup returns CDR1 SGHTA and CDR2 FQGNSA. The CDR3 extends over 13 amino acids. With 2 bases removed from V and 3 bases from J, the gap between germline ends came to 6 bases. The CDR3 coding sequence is TGTGCCAGCAGCTTACCCCCAACAGATACGCAGTATTTT. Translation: CASSLPPTDTQYF.

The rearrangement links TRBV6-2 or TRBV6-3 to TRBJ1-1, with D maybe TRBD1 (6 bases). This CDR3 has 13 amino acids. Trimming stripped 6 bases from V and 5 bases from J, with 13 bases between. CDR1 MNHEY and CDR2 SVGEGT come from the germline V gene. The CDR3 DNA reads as TGTGCCAGCAGGGACGTCGACAGGACTGAAGCTTTCTTT. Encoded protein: CASRDVDRTEAFF.

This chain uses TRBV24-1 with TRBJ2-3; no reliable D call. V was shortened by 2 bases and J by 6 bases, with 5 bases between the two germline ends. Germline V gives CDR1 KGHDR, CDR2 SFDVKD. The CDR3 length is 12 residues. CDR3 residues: CATSDSWDTQYF. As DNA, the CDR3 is TGTGCCACCAGTGATTCGTGGGATACGCAGTATTTT.

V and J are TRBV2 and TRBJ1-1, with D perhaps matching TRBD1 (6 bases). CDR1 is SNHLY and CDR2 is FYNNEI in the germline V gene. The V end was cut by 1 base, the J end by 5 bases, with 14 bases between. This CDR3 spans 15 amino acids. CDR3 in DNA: TGTGCCAGCAGTGAAGGGACAGCCTTGAGGACTGAAGCTTTCTTT. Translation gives CASSEGTALRTEAFF.